The 6 T cell receptor beta chains below come from one sample, sequenced in a study of CD8 T cells in ankylosing spondylitis. TCRdb recomputed calls from the 5' RACE reads with MiXCR, one row per CDR3 protein. The sample has about 240,000 distinct CDR3 sequences; roughly a tenth are singletons. Material: blood, either unsorted or a sorted T cell fraction (not recorded which). The receptor source for this set is a male donor with ankylosing spondylitis or in good health (not recorded which).

The chain links TRBV20-1 to TRBJ2-1; perhaps TRBD1 as D (6 bases). Per the germline V gene, CDR1 is DFQATT and CDR2 is SNEGSKA (reference sequence). The CDR3 extends over 14 amino acids. Trimming removed 1 base from V and 6 bases from J, with 13 bases in between. The CDR3 spells CSARVPGVGNEQFF. The CDR3 coding sequence is TGCAGTGCTAGAGTTCCAGGGGTAGGCAATGAGCAGTTCTTC.

The chain recombines TRBV7-9 with TRBJ2-1; 7 bases align to TRBD2. Germline CDR1 reads SEHNR; CDR2 reads FQNEAQ (reference sequence). Trimming cost V 6 bases and J 5 bases; bases outside gene matches: 13. This CDR3 contains 16 residues. CDR3 DNA sequence: TGTGCCAGCAGTTTCGATCGGCCTAGCGGTAACAATGAGCAGTTCTTC. Its translation: CASSFDRPSGNNEQFF.

This sequence joins TRBV5-1 and TRBJ2-1; no definite D call. CDR1 is SGHRS and CDR2 is YFSETQ in the germline V gene. This CDR3 comprises 14 residues. V lost 4 bases, J lost 5 bases, and 13 bases lay in between. The DNA for the CDR3 is TGCGCCAGCAGCCTAGAAAGGGCGGACAATGAGCAGTTCTTC. Its protein product is CASSLERADNEQFF.

This clonotype was counted between two and nine times. The rearrangement joins TRBV3-1 to TRBJ1-2; D is ambiguous. The CDR3 loop spans 16 amino acids. Germline V gene sequence: CDR1 LGHDT, CDR2 YNNKEL (reference sequence). V lost 0 bases and J 5 bases, leaving 16 bases between the germline ends. CDR3 bases: TGTGCCAGCAGCCAAGATCTCGGGCCCGTGGTGTATGGCTACACCTTC. Translating gives CASSQDLGPVVYGYTF. Full variable domain (missing parts from reference TRBV3-1 and TRBJ1-2): DTAVSQTPKYLVTQMGNDKSIKCEQNLGHDTMYWYKQDSKKFLKIMFSYNNKELIINETVPNRFSPKSPDKAHLNLHINSLELGDSAVYFCASSQDLGPVVYGYTFGSGTRLTVV.

This clonotype was seen many times. The rearrangement links TRBV7-3 to TRBJ1-2; D not certain. There are 14 residues in the CDR3. The V gene's germline CDR1 is SGHTA and CDR2 FQGTGA. Between the trimmed V and J ends, which lost 1 base and 13 bases, there was a span of 19 bases. As DNA, the CDR3 is TGTGCCAGCAGCTTAAGCGCGGGCGGCTATGGATCCACCTTC. Translated, it gives CASSLSAGGYGSTF. The full variable domain, with the rest looked up from reference TRBV7-3 and TRBJ1-2, is GAGVSQTPSNKVTEKGKYVELRCDPISGHTALYWYRQSLGQGPEFLIYFQGTGAADDSGLPNDRFFAVRPEGSVSTLKIQRTERGDSAVYLCASSLSAGGYGSTFGSGTRLTVV.

The table lists this clonotype with many counts. The CDR3 protein is CSVVQGIAEAFF. CDR3 nucleotides: TGCAGCGTTGTACAGGGTATCGCTGAAGCTTTCTTT. The V and J genes are TRBV29-1 and TRBJ1-1; TRBD1 is a possible D gene (6 bases). This CDR3 is built from 12 residues. Germline loops: CDR1 SQVTM, CDR2 ANQGSEA. Trimming took off 4 bases at V and 6 bases at J, with 12 bases between the two ends.